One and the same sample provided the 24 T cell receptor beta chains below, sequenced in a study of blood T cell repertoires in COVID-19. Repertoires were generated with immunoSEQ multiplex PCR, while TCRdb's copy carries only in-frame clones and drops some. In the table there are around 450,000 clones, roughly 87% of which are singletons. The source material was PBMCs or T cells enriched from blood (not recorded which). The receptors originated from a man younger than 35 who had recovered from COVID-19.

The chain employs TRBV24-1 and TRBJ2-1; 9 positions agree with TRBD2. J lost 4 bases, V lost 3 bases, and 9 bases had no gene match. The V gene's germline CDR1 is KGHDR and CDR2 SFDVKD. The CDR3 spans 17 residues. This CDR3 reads CATSDPFWREGYNEQFF. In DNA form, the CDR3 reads TGTGCCACCAGTGATCCATTTTGGCGGGAGGGGTACAATGAGCAGTTCTTC.

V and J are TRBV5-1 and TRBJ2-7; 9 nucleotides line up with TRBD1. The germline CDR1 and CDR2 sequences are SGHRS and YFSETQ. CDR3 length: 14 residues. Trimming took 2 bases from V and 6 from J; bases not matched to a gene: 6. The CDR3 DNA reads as TGCGCCAGCAGCTTATCCGGGACAGGGTCCGAGCAGTACTTC. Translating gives CASSLSGTGSEQYF.

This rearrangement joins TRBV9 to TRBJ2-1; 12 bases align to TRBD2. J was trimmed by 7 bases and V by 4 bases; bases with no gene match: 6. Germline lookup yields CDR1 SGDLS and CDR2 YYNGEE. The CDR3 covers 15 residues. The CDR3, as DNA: TGTGCCAGCAGCTCCACTAGCGGGAGGTTTAATGAGCAGTTCTTC. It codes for CASSSTSGRFNEQFF.

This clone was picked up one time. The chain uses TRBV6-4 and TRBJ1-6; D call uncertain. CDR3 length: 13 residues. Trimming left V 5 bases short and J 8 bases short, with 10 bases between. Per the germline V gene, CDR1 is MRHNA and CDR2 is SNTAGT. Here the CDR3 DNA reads TGTGCCAGCAGTCGGGATCTCGATTCACCCCTCCACTTT. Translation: CASSRDLDSPLHF.

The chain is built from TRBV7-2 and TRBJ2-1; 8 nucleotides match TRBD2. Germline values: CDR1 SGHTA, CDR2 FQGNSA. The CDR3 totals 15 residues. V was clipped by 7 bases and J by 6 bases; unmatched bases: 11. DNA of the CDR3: TGTGCCAGCATCTGGACGCGGGGGGCTCTCAATGAGCAGTTCTTC. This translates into CASIWTRGALNEQFF. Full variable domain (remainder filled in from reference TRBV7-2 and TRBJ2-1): GAGVSQSPSNKVTEKGKDVELRCDPISGHTALYWYRQSLGQGLEFLIYFQGNSAPDKSGLPSDRFSAERTGGSVSTLTIQRTQQEDSAVYLCASIWTRGALNEQFFGPGTRLTVL.

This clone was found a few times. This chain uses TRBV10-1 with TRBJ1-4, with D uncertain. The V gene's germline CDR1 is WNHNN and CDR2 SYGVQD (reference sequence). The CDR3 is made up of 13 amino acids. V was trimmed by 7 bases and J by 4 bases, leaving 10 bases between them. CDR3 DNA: TGCGCCAGCAATTCGGCGGTTAATGAAAAACTGTTTTTT. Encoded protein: CASNSAVNEKLFF.

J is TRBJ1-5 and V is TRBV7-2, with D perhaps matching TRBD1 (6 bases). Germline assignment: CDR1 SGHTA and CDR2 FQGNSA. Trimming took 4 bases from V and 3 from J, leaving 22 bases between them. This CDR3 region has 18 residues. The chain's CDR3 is CASSSWGREGFINQPQHF. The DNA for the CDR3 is TGTGCCAGCAGCTCCTGGGGGCGGGAGGGGTTCATCAATCAGCCCCAGCATTTT.

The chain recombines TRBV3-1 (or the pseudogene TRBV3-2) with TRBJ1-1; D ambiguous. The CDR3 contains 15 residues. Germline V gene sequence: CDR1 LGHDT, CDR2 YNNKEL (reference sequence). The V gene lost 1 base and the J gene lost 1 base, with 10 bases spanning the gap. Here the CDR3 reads CASSQAGIGNTEAFF. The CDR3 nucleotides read TGTGCCAGCAGCCAAGCGGGGATAGGGAACACTGAAGCTTTCTTT.

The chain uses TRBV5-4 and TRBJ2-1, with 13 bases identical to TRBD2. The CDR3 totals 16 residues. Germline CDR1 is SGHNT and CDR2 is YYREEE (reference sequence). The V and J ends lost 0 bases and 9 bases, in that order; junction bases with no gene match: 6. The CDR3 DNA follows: TGTGCCAGCAGCTTGGTCGGGACTAGCGGGAAAGGTGAGCAGTTCTTC. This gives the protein CASSLVGTSGKGEQFF. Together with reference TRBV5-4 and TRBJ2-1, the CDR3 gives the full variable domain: ETGVTQSPTHLIKTRGQQVTLRCSSQSGHNTVSWYQQALGQGPQFIFQYYREEENGRGNFPPRFSGLQFPNYSSELNVNALELDDSALYLCASSLVGTSGKGEQFFGPGTRLTVL.

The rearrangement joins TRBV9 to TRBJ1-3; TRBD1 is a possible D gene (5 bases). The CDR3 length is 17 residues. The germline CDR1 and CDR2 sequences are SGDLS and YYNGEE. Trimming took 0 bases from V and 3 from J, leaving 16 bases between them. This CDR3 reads CASSVEPAGGIGNTIYF. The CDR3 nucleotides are TGTGCCAGCAGCGTAGAACCAGCCGGGGGGATTGGAAACACCATATATTTT.

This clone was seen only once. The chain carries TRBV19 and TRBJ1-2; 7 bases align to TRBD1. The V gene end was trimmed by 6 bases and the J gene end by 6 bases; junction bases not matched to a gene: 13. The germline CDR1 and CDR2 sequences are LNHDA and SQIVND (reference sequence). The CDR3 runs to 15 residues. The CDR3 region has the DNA TGTGCCAGTAGCCCCGGAGGCAGGGGGAGAGATGGCTACACCTTC. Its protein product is CASSPGGRGRDGYTF.

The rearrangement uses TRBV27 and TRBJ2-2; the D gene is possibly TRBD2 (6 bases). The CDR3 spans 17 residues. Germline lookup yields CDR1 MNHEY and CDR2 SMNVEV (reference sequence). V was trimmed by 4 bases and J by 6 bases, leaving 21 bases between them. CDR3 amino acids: CASSSRPTSSVSGELFF. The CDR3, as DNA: TGTGCCAGCAGTTCAAGACCGACTAGTAGCGTTTCCGGGGAGCTGTTTTTT.

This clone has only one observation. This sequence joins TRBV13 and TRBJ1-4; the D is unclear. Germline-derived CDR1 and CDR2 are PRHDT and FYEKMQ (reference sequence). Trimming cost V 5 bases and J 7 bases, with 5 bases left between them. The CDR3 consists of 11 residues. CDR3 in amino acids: CASSGGEKLFF. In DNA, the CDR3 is TGTGCCAGCAGCGGAGGTGAAAAACTGTTTTTT.

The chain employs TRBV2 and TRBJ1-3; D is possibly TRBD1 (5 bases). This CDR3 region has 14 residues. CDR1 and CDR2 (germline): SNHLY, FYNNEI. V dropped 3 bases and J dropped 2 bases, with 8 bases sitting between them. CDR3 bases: TGTGCCAGCAGTGATCCGGGGGCTGGAAACACCATATATTTT. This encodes CASSDPGAGNTIYF.

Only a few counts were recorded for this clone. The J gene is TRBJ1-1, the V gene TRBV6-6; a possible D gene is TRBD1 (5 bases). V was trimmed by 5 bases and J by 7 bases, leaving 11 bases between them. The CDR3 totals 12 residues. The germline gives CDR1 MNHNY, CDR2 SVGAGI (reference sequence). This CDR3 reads CASSIGQGEAFF. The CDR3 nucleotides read TGTGCCAGCAGTATCGGGCAGGGTGAAGCTTTCTTT.

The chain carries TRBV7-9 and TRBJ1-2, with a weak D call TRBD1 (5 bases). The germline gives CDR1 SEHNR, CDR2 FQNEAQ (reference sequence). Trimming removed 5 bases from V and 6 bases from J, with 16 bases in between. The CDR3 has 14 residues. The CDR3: CASSEVQGLNGYTF. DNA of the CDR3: TGTGCCAGCAGCGAGGTCCAGGGACTCAATGGCTACACCTTC.

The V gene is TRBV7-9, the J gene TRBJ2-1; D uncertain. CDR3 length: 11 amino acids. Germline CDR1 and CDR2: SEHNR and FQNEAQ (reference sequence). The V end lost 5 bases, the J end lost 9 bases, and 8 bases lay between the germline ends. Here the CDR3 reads CASSPVGEQFF. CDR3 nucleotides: TGTGCCAGCAGCCCGGTCGGTGAGCAGTTCTTC.

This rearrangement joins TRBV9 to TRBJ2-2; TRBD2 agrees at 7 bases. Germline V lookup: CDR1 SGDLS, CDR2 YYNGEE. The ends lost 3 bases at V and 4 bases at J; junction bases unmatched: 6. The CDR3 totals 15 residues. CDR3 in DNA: TGTGCCAGCAGCGGGGGCGGGAGAGGCACCGGGGAGCTGTTTTTT. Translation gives CASSGGGRGTGELFF.

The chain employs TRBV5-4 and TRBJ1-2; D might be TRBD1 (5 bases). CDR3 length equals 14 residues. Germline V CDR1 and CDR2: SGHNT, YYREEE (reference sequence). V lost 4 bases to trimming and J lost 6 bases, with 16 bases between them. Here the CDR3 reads CASSLPQGSHGYTF. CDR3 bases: TGTGCCAGCAGCCTCCCCCAGGGCTCCCATGGCTACACCTTC.

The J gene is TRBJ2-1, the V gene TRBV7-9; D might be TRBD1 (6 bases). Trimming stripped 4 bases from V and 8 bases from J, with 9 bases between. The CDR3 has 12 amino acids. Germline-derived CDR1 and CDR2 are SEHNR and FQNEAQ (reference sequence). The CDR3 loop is CASSSDSHEQFF. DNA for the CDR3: TGTGCCAGCAGCTCGGACAGTCATGAGCAGTTCTTC.

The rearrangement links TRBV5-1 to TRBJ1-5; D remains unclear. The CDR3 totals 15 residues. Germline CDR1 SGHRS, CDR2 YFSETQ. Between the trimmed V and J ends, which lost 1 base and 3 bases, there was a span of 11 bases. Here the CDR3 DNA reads TGCGCCAGCAGCTTGTCAGAACCTTCCAATCAGCCCCAGCATTTT. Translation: CASSLSEPSNQPQHF.

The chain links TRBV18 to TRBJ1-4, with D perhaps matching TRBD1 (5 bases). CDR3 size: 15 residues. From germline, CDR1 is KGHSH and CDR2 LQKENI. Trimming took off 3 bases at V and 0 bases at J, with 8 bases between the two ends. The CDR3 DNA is TGTGCCAGCTCACCCGGAGGGGCAACTAATGAAAAACTGTTTTTT. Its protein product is CASSPGGATNEKLFF.

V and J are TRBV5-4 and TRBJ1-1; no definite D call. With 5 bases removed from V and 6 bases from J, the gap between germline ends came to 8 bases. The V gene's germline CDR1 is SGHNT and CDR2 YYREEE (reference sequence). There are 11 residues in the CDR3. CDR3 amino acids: CASRHASEAFF. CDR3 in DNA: TGTGCCAGCAGACACGCTTCTGAAGCTTTCTTT.

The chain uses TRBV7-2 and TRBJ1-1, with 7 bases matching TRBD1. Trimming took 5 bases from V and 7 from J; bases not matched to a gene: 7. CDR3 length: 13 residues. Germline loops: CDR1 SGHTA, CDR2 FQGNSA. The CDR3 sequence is CASSPDRDGEAFF. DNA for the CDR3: TGTGCCAGCAGCCCCGACAGGGACGGTGAAGCTTTCTTT.